This T cell receptor (beta chain) was obtained from a study of beta chain features in type 1 diabetes. Findings of the study overall: The similarity of naive, central memory and Treg TCRB repertoires appeared greater among patients than among healthy donors.

Isolated RNA was reverse transcribed in full, so expressed TCRB transcripts were sequenced. For naive, central memory and regulatory T cell samples, reads averaged around 3.8 million. Clones were sequenced by immunoSEQ multiplex PCR, and TCRdb holds only the in-frame ones, with some missing. This repertoire shows 300,000 to 450,000 clones, around 12% found once; its top ten account for more than 0.015%. For this clone: Its matching antigen is unknown.

The TCR comes from a man aged 18 to 29 in good health. The specimen was naive CD4+ T cells from blood.

The chain's CDR3 is CASSLAAGAVYNEQFF. In DNA, the CDR3 is TGTGCCAGCAGCTTAGCTGCAGGGGCAGTATACAATGAGCAGTTCTTC. The genes are TRBV7-2 and TRBJ2-1; tentatively, D is TRBD1 (6 bases). Germline assignment: CDR1 SGHTA and CDR2 FQGNSA. This CDR3 spans 16 amino acids. Trimming took 0 bases from V and 4 from J, leaving 13 bases between them.